The 10 T cell receptor beta chains listed next were all sequenced from one sample in a study of blood T cell repertoires in COVID-19 (dated by TCRdb to about 2020). The library was built by means of the immunoSEQ multiplex PCR assay. In its TCRdb copy, this immuneACCESS table keeps in-frame sequences only and misses some clones. Where compared with another copy, unresolved V genes explain less than half of these, and the others have no known cause. The sample table contains around 88,000 clones; only one count was recorded for 80% of them. Of the sample, about 8.7% is held by the ten largest clones. The source material was peripheral blood. The receptors shown here come from a middle-aged man who had recovered from COVID-19.

The chain has TRBV6-6 and TRBJ2-7; 11 bases line up with TRBD1. CDR1 and CDR2 (germline): MNHNY, SVGAGI (reference sequence). Unmatched junction bases numbered 5, after V lost 6 bases and J lost 4 bases. This CDR3 has 14 amino acids. This chain's CDR3 is CASSPGQGGYEQYF. CDR3 nucleotide sequence: TGTGCCAGCAGCCCGGGACAGGGGGGGTACGAGCAGTACTTC.

The chain links TRBV4-3 to TRBJ1-5; weak D call: TRBD1 (6 bases). CDR1 and CDR2 from the germline V gene are LGHNA and YSLEER. Trimming left V 4 bases short and J 2 bases short, with 12 bases between. This CDR3 is 15 amino acids long. DNA for the CDR3: TGCGCCAGCAGCCCAACAGGGTTCGGCAATCAGCCCCAGCATTTT. This codes for CASSPTGFGNQPQHF.

The chain couples TRBV5-1 to TRBJ2-7; unclear D gene. V lost 2 bases and J 5 bases, leaving 17 bases between the germline ends. Germline assignment: CDR1 SGHRS and CDR2 YFSETQ. The CDR3 loop spans 15 amino acids. Here the CDR3 DNA reads TGCGCCAGCAGCTTTAGCCCCACCGGGTTTAACGAGCAGTACTTC. It codes for CASSFSPTGFNEQYF.

This clone is a singleton in its sample. This chain connects TRBV19 to TRBJ1-5; TRBD1 aligns across 7 bases. The CDR3 runs 15 residues. The V segment lost 5 bases and the J segment 1 base; nucleotides outside the gene matches: 5. Germline V CDR1 and CDR2: LNHDA, SQIVND (reference sequence). CDR3 protein: CASSPRQGSNQPQHF. As DNA, the CDR3 is TGTGCCAGTAGTCCCAGACAGGGCAGCAATCAGCCCCAGCATTTT.

The rearrangement joins TRBV7-2 to TRBJ1-2; possibly TRBD1 for D (6 bases). The CDR3 length is 14 residues. Between the trimmed V and J ends, which lost 1 base and 2 bases, there was a span of 8 bases. CDR1 is SGHTA, CDR2 FQGNSA, per germline. CDR3 sequence reads: CASSLEGGNYGYTF. The DNA for the CDR3 is TGTGCCAGCAGCTTAGAGGGGGGGAACTATGGCTACACCTTC.

The chain uses TRBV5-4 and TRBJ2-3; a possible D gene is TRBD1 (6 bases). Germline values: CDR1 SGHNT, CDR2 YYREEE (reference sequence). Trimming left V 4 bases short and J 11 bases short, with 20 bases between. The CDR3 runs 14 residues. The CDR3 reads CASSPIGTQIRQYF. The CDR3 DNA is TGTGCCAGCAGCCCTATAGGGACACAGATAAGGCAGTATTTT.

The chain joins TRBV6-4 to TRBJ1-1, with 8 bases lining up with TRBD1. The CDR3 is made up of 14 amino acids. With V trimmed by 5 bases and J by 1 base, 3 bases remained unmatched. Per the germline V gene, CDR1 is MRHNA and CDR2 is SNTAGT. The CDR3 protein is CASSPGQENTEAFF. Written as DNA, the CDR3 is TGTGCCAGCAGTCCGGGACAGGAGAACACTGAAGCTTTCTTT.

J is TRBJ2-1 and V is TRBV30; TRBD1 might be the D (6 bases). V shed 3 bases and J shed 12 bases, with 15 bases lying between them. This CDR3 region has 12 residues. Per germline, CDR1 GTSNPN and CDR2 SVGIG (reference sequence). This CDR3 is CAWSPTGPGQFF. CDR3 coding DNA: TGTGCCTGGAGCCCGACAGGCCCGGGGCAGTTCTTC.

This rearrangement joins TRBV7-6 to TRBJ2-2; D call uncertain. Germline-derived CDR1 and CDR2 are SGHVS and FNYEAQ. Trimming pared 1 base from V and 0 bases from J, leaving 6 bases between. CDR3 length: 15 residues. The CDR3, as DNA: TGTGCCAGCAGCTTAGTCAGCGCGAACACCGGGGAGCTGTTTTTT. Protein: CASSLVSANTGELFF.

The V call is TRBV19, the J call TRBJ1-2; D remains unclear. There are 13 residues in the CDR3. The germline CDR1 and CDR2 sequences are LNHDA and SQIVND (reference sequence). V shed 3 bases and J shed 7 bases, with 12 bases lying between them. The CDR3 region is CASSIASVSGYTF. The CDR3 DNA follows: TGTGCCAGTAGTATCGCATCAGTATCTGGCTACACCTTC. Combining the CDR3 with reference TRBV19 and TRBJ1-2 gives the whole variable domain DGGITQSPKYLFRKEGQNVTLSCEQNLNHDAMYWYRQDPGQGLRLIYYSQIVNDFQKGDIAEGYSVSREKKESFPLTVTSAQKNPTAFYLCASSIASVSGYTFGSGTRLTVV.